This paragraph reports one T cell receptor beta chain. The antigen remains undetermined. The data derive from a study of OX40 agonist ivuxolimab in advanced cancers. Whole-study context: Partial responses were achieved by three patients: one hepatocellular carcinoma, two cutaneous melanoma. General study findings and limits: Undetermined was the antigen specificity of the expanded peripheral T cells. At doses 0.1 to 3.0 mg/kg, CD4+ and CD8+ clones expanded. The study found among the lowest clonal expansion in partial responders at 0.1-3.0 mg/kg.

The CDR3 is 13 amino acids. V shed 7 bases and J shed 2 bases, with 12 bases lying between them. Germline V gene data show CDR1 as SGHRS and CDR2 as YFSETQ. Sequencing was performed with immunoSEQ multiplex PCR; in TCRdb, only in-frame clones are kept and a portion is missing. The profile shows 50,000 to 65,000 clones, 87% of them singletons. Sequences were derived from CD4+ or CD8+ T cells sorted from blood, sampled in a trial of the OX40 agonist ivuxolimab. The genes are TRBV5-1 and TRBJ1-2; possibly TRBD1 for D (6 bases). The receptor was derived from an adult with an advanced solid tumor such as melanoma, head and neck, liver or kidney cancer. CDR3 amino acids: CASRDTGNYGYTF. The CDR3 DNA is TGCGCCAGCCGTGACACAGGGAACTATGGCTACACCTTC.